This T cell receptor (beta chain) was found in a study of T cells in Graves' hyperthyroidism and ophthalmopathy. Exclusion of patients followed from uncontrolled infection, other autoimmune disease, pregnancy or lactation. Clinical symptoms, serum thyroxine and TRAb, thyroid ultrasound and orbital computed tomography together formed the diagnostic basis. Trimming removed 4 bases from V and 8 bases from J; junction bases left unmatched: 10. CDR3 size: 15 residues. Looked up from germline, CDR1 is SEHNR and CDR2 is FQNEAQ (reference sequence). Findings and limits, study-wide: The model foresaw ophthalmopathy a median around seven months prior to onset. Peripheral blood also featured most of the thyroid clonotypes expanded above 0.001.

Regions amplified from RNA transcripts were the TCR beta CDR3 regions. TCR CDR3 regions were first amplified by RT-PCR with HTBI primers. MiXCR was run by TCRdb on the multiplex PCR reads, yielding one entry per CDR3 protein. The data hold over 500,000 distinct CDR3 sequences, with 46% observed a single time. The table lists this clonotype with many counts. Its antigen remains unknown. This clonotype was obtained from an adult woman with Graves' disease, either hyperthyroidism or ophthalmopathy (not recorded which). Sequencing used peripheral blood or thyroid tissue (not recorded which). The chain uses TRBV7-9 and TRBJ1-1, with 10 bases identical to TRBD1. This CDR3 reads CASSSPGTGDPEAFF. DNA for the CDR3: TGTGCCAGCAGCTCCCCCGGGACAGGGGATCCCGAAGCTTTCTTT. The complete variable domain, with remaining parts taken from reference TRBV7-9 and TRBJ1-1, reads DTGVSQNPRHKITKRGQNVTFRCDPISEHNRLYWYRQTLGQGPEFLTYFQNEAQLEKSRLLSDRFSAERPKGSFSTLEIQRTEQGDSAMYLCASSSPGTGDPEAFFGQGTRLTVV.